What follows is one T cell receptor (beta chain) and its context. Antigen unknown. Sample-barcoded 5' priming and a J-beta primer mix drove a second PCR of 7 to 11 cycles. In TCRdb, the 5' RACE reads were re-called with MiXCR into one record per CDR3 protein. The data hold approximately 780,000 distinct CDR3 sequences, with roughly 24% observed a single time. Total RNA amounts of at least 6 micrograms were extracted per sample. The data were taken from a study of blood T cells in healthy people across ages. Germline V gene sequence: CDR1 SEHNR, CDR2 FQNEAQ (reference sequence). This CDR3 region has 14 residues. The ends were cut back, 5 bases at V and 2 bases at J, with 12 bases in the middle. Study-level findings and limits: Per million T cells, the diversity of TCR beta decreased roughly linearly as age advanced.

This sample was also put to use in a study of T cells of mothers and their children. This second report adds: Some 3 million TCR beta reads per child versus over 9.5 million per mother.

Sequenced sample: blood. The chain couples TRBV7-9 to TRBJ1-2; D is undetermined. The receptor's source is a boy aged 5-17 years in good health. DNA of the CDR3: TGTGCCAGCAGCGGAGAGGGAATCAACTATGGCTACACCTTC. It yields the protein CASSGEGINYGYTF.